This TCR beta chain was captured by sequencing in a study of tumor and adjacent non-tumor tissue in lung cancer. At the level of the study: Aged about 31 to 80 years, patients included approximately 11 men and a few women with stage I to III disease. Study-wide findings and caveats: Tumor repertoires had a smaller top 100 clone share than normal lung.

This clonotype has only one observation. Its antigen is as yet unknown. V lost 10 bases, J lost 4 bases, and 14 bases stayed unmatched. The CDR3 runs to 15 residues. In germline, CDR1 is MNHEY, CDR2 SVGEGT. This sample's RNA came from whole unsorted tissue. A modified ARM-PCR protocol with three rounds of nested PCR amplified TCRbeta. Each CDR3 protein is one row after TCRdb ran MiXCR on the multiplex PCR reads. Of roughly 120,000 distinct CDR3 sequences listed, 60% to 80% are singletons. Source material: lung tumor tissue. This sequence joins TRBV6-2 or TRBV6-3 and TRBJ2-5; TRBD1 aligns across 8 bases. The receptor was isolated from a woman in her fifties or sixties with non-small cell lung cancer. DNA of the CDR3: TGTGCCAACAGCTACTCGGGACAGGACTTAGAGACCCAGTACTTC. It specifies CANSYSGQDLETQYF.